This T cell receptor beta chain was documented in a study of blood T cell repertoires in COVID-19. Across the whole study: Sites across the United States, Italy and Spain contributed samples from acute and convalescent COVID-19. PBMCs, B-cell-depleted T cells, or T cells were the source of the cDNA or gDNA that made up the material.

V lost 2 bases to trimming and J lost 0 bases, with 9 bases between them. The CDR3 runs 14 residues. Germline V gives CDR1 SGHRS, CDR2 YFSETQ. On this clone: The identical CDR3 is also encoded by other nucleotide sequences in the sample.

As processed by the authors: From reference gene primer amplification, estimates of nucleated cell counts were derived. The assay was immunoSEQ multiplex PCR, and TCRdb's table has in-frame clones only and misses some. V, J and clone size reflect that table, while D and trimming were determined from the DNA. The data show hundreds of thousands of clones, roughly 91% seen once. The chain uses TRBV5-1 and TRBJ2-7; a weak D match, TRBD1 (5 bases). This TCR derives from a man between 40 and 49 years old with acute or convalescent COVID-19. Sequencing input: peripheral blood. CDR3 sequence (DNA): TGCGCCAGCAGCTTAGCAGGGATCTCCTACGAGCAGTACTTC. Its translation: CASSLAGISYEQYF.